One and the same sample provided the 18 T cell receptor beta chains below, sequenced in a study of shared clonotypes between healthy human individuals. Assay used: immunoSEQ multiplex PCR; TCRdb lists only in-frame clones, some missing. The sample consists of 450,000 to 500,000 clones, about 85% of them appearing once. The sample taken for sequencing was PBMCs. The receptors were sampled from a woman aged 40 to 50 in good health. Some clones in this sample may be carry-over from other donors' samples.

As regards this clone: Other DNA sequences in this specimen translate into the identical CDR3. The gene calls are TRBV9 and TRBJ2-2; D is uncertain. V lost 0 bases and J 7 bases, leaving 7 bases between the germline ends. The CDR3 loop spans 13 amino acids. The germline V gene has CDR1 SGDLS and CDR2 YYNGEE. DNA of the CDR3: TGTGCCAGCAGCGTAGCAGGTGGCGGGGAGCTGTTTTTT. Its translation: CASSVAGGGELFF.

The V call is TRBV28, the J call TRBJ1-2; no reliable D call. This CDR3 has 16 amino acids. The germline V gene encodes CDR1 MDHEN and CDR2 SYDVKM. Trimming cost V 6 bases and J 0 bases, with 17 bases left between them. CDR3 sequence (DNA): TGTGCCAGCAGCCCCCTCTTCGGCACAGCTAACTATGGCTACACCTTC. This sequence encodes CASSPLFGTANYGYTF.

This chain joins TRBV27 and TRBJ2-5, with D perhaps matching TRBD2 (6 bases). The V end was cut by 3 bases, the J end by 5 bases, with 22 bases between. CDR3 size: 17 residues. Looked up from germline, CDR1 is MNHEY and CDR2 is SMNVEV (reference sequence). CDR3 nucleotide sequence: TGTGCCAGCAGTTTTTGGAGGGACCCAGGGAGATTGGAGACCCAGTACTTC. It codes for CASSFWRDPGRLETQYF.

The chain has TRBV27 and TRBJ1-1; possibly TRBD1 for D (5 bases). The CDR3 consists of 15 residues. V lost 8 bases, J lost 1 base, and 17 bases lay in between. Germline V gene data show CDR1 as MNHEY and CDR2 as SMNVEV (reference sequence). CDR3 sequence reads: CASQQPGRRNTEAFF. The DNA for the CDR3 is TGTGCCAGCCAACAGCCGGGACGTAGGAACACTGAAGCTTTCTTT.

The chain uses TRBV9 and TRBJ1-4; D is ambiguous. The CDR3 is made up of 15 amino acids. The V gene's germline CDR1 is SGDLS and CDR2 YYNGEE. V lost 0 bases to trimming and J lost 4 bases, with 10 bases between them. The CDR3 coding sequence is TGTGCCAGCAGCGTAGATGGGTCCCGTAATGAAAAACTGTTTTTT. As protein: CASSVDGSRNEKLFF.

A word on this clone: The germline gene is not matched at one end of the junction; a read error may be the cause. The chain has TRBV4-1 and TRBJ2-2; 8 bases match TRBD2. Germline V lookup: CDR1 MGHRA, CDR2 YSYEKL. CDR3 length: 16 amino acids. The CDR3 here is CASGQGVAGGFGELFF. DNA of the CDR3: TGCGCCAGCGGCCAAGGGGTGGCGGGAGGCTTCGGGGAGCTGTTTTTT.

The V gene is TRBV28, the J gene TRBJ1-2; 7 bases agree with TRBD1. Germline loops: CDR1 MDHEN, CDR2 SYDVKM. Unmatched junction bases numbered 5, after V lost 3 bases and J lost 4 bases. The CDR3 has 14 residues. CDR3 DNA sequence: TGTGCCAGCAGTTTGGGCAGGGGGTTCTATGGCTACACCTTC. It is translated as CASSLGRGFYGYTF.

Points on this clone: The junction does not match germline at one end; this may be a read error. Other DNA sequences in this specimen translate into the identical CDR3. This chain uses TRBV5-4 with TRBJ1-1; D unclear. The CDR3 is 14 residues long. Germline loops: CDR1 SGHNT, CDR2 YYREEE (reference sequence). CDR3 coding DNA: TGTACCAGCAGCAATATAGTGGTTGACACTGAAGCTTTCTTT. Protein product: CTSSNIVVDTEAFF.

The chain is built from TRBV5-1 and TRBJ2-5; no reliable D call. The CDR3 contains 13 residues. V was shortened by 0 bases and J by 5 bases, with 8 bases between the two germline ends. Germline assignment: CDR1 SGHRS and CDR2 YFSETQ. Written as DNA, the CDR3 is TGCGCCAGCAGCTTGGACTACGAGGAGACCCAGTACTTC. This codes for CASSLDYEETQYF.

With regard to this clone: A read error is likely here: a far larger clone is one base away. The same CDR3 also results from other DNA sequences found in this sample. The chain uses TRBV2 and TRBJ1-5; the D is unclear. The CDR3 runs to 15 residues. The germline CDR1 and CDR2 sequences are SNHLY and FYNNEI. The DNA of the CDR3 is TGTGCCAGCAGTGAAGCGCTTCGCAATTATCAGCCCCAGCACTTT. It is translated as CASSEALRNYQPQHF. The entire variable domain, with the rest obtained from reference TRBV2 and TRBJ1-5, is as follows: EPEVTQTPSHQVTQMGQEVILRCVPISNHLYFYWYRQILGQKVEFLVSFYNNEISEKSEIFDDQFSVERPDGSNFTLKIRSTKLEDSAMYFCASSEALRNYQPQHFGDGTRLSIL.

As concerns this clone: A far larger clone is one base from this, pointing to a likely read error. J is TRBJ2-2 and V is TRBV5-6; maybe TRBD2 (5 bases). V was shortened by 4 bases and J by 3 bases, with 16 bases between the two germline ends. The germline CDR1 and CDR2 sequences are SGHDT and YYEEEE. This CDR3 region has 16 residues. CDR3 in DNA: TGTGCCAGCAGCCCCCGGGTGAGCGGCTACACCGGGGAGCTGTTTTTT. It yields the protein CASSPRVSGYTGELFF. Variable domain in full (rest from reference TRBV5-6 and TRBJ2-2): DAGVTQSPTHLIKTRGQQVTLRCSPKSGHDTVSWYQQALGQGPQFIFQYYEEEERQRGNFPDRFSGHQFPNYSSELNVNALLLGDSALYLCASSPRVSGYTGELFFGEGSRLTVL.

This clone has only a few counts. The chain has TRBV2 and TRBJ1-5, with TRBD1 as a possible D gene (5 bases). Trimming shortened V by 6 bases and J by 3 bases, and 15 bases separated the two germline ends. Germline CDR1 is SNHLY and CDR2 is FYNNEI. There are 15 residues in the CDR3. CDR3 sequence (DNA): TGTGCCAGCAGATTGGGGGATTCAAACAATCAGCCCCAGCATTTT. Its protein is CASRLGDSNNQPQHF.

The gene calls are TRBV2 and TRBJ2-1; 11 bases fit TRBD2. Germline V gene data show CDR1 as SNHLY and CDR2 as FYNNEI. The CDR3 length is 15 residues. The J segment lost 7 bases and the V segment lost 3 bases, leaving 5 bases of the junction unmatched. CDR3 loop: CASSDKLAGVNEQFF. In nucleotides, the CDR3 is TGTGCCAGCAGTGATAAACTAGCGGGAGTTAATGAGCAGTTCTTC.

J is TRBJ2-3 and V is TRBV28, with D possibly TRBD2 on 5 matching bases. The germline V gene has CDR1 MDHEN and CDR2 SYDVKM. V was cut by 4 bases and J by 5 bases, with 19 bases left in between. CDR3 size: 16 residues. Written as DNA, the CDR3 is TGTGCCAGCAGTTATGACTACCCGCGGACCCAAGATACGCAGTATTTT. Translated: CASSYDYPRTQDTQYF.

For this clone: At one end the junction does not follow the germline gene, possibly because of a read error. The chain is built from TRBV5-5 and TRBJ1-2; no clear D. Germline-derived CDR1 and CDR2 are SGHKS and YYEKEE (reference sequence). The CDR3 loop spans 18 amino acids. In nucleotides, the CDR3 is TGTGCCTGGCGTGGGTGTGGGCGCGTCTGCTCATCCCAATTGCCCCGCGCCTTC. Residues: CAWRGCGRVCSSQLPRAF.

The genes are TRBV7-6 and TRBJ2-7; no clear D gene. The CDR3 consists of 12 residues. In germline, CDR1 is SGHVS, CDR2 FNYEAQ. V was pared by 5 bases and J by 3 bases, with 8 bases between. The CDR3 spells CASSPQHYEQYF. Here the CDR3 DNA reads TGTGCCAGCAGCCCTCAGCACTACGAGCAGTACTTC.

The rearrangement joins TRBV10-3 to TRBJ1-1; 7 bases are shared with TRBD1. Losses at the gene ends were 3 bases for V and 3 bases for J; bases not matched to a gene: 7. The CDR3 totals 15 residues. Germline CDR1 ENHRY, CDR2 SYGVKD. CDR3 in amino acids: CAISDPTGSHTEAFF. CDR3 nucleotides: TGTGCCATCAGTGATCCGACAGGGTCCCACACTGAAGCTTTCTTT.

In its sample, this clone was seen a few times. This rearrangement joins TRBV10-1 to TRBJ2-1; D remains unclear. The V and J ends lost 0 bases and 7 bases respectively, with 4 bases between them. CDR1 WNHNN and CDR2 SYGVQD come from the germline V gene (reference sequence). The CDR3 has 12 residues. This CDR3 is CASSESLNEQFF. CDR3 nucleotides: TGCGCCAGCAGTGAGTCCTTAAATGAGCAGTTCTTC.